These 18 T cell receptor beta chains originate from one sample sequenced in a study of identical twins. TCRdb re-derived calls from the 5' RACE reads in MiXCR, one entry per CDR3 protein. The sample contains some 1,700,000 distinct CDR3 sequences, roughly 35% of which appear only once. The sample consisted of cord blood. These receptor sequences come from a newborn girl in good health.

The chain joins TRBV12-3 or TRBV12-4 to TRBJ1-1; weak D call: TRBD1 (5 bases). The ends were cut back, 6 bases at V and 3 bases at J, with 8 bases in the middle. This CDR3 region has 12 residues. As DNA, the CDR3 is TGTGCCAGCAGGGGGACGTACACTGAAGCTTTCTTT. It yields the protein CASRGTYTEAFF.

This clonotype was counted between two and nine times. V and J are TRBV20-1 and TRBJ1-2, with D maybe TRBD1 (5 bases). V was pared by 5 bases and J by 1 base, with 8 bases between. CDR3 size: 12 residues. Germline V lookup: CDR1 DFQATT, CDR2 SNEGSKA (reference sequence). In DNA form, the CDR3 reads TGCAGTGCTGGACAAAATAACTATGGCTACACCTTC. This codes for CSAGQNNYGYTF.

The V call is TRBV21-1, the J call TRBJ1-5. TRBV21-1 is listed as a pseudogene. The CDR3 consists of 15 residues. The CDR3 DNA reads as TGTGCCAGCAGTTGTATCGGGGATAGCAATCAGCCCCAGCATTTT. Amino acid sequence: CASSCIGDSNQPQHF.

This chain links TRBV28 with TRBJ1-1, with 8 bases matching TRBD1. V was clipped by 5 bases and J by 4 bases; unmatched bases: 3. The germline V gene has CDR1 MDHEN and CDR2 SYDVKM. The CDR3 is 13 residues long. The CDR3 reads CASSITGGTEAFF. The CDR3, as DNA: TGTGCCAGCAGTATAACAGGGGGCACTGAAGCTTTCTTT.

This chain links TRBV7-2 with TRBJ1-2; 7 bases align to TRBD1. Germline-derived CDR1 and CDR2 are SGHTA and FQGNSA. This CDR3 is built from 15 residues. V lost 5 bases to trimming and J lost 4 bases; unmatched junction nucleotides: 10. The CDR3 DNA is TGTGCCAGCAGCCCCTCGACAGGGATTGGCTATGGCTACACCTTC. Protein product: CASSPSTGIGYGYTF.

The chain uses TRBV20-1 and TRBJ2-3; D not resolved. CDR3 length equals 11 residues. The germline gives CDR1 DFQATT, CDR2 SNEGSKA (reference sequence). Deletions cut 3 bases from V and 5 bases from J, with 6 bases between. CDR3 residues: CSARLLDTQYF. CDR3 coding DNA: TGCAGTGCTAGGTTACTAGATACGCAGTATTTT.

The chain combines TRBV7-9 with TRBJ2-3, with 7 nucleotides matching TRBD2. Germline V gene lookup returns CDR1 SEHNR and CDR2 FQNEAQ (reference sequence). V dropped 7 bases and J dropped 2; count of bases not matched to a gene: 12. The CDR3 is 16 amino acids. In DNA, the CDR3 is TGTGCCAGCAAGGGATATGGGCTAGCGGTCACAGATACGCAGTATTTT. As protein: CASKGYGLAVTDTQYF.

V gene TRBV6-6 combines with J gene TRBJ1-3; tentatively, D is TRBD1 (6 bases). Looked up from germline, CDR1 is MNHNY and CDR2 is SVGAGI (reference sequence). V shed 7 bases and J shed 0 bases, with 19 bases lying between them. The CDR3 runs 17 residues. The CDR3 sequence is CASTHGGQLRSGNTIYF. DNA of the CDR3: TGTGCCAGCACCCACGGGGGGCAGCTTCGCTCTGGAAACACCATATATTTT.

The V gene is TRBV4-1, the J gene TRBJ2-5, with D perhaps TRBD2 (6 bases). V was clipped by 3 bases and J by 11 bases, with 25 bases between them. CDR3 length equals 16 residues. Germline V CDR1 and CDR2: MGHRA, YSYEKL. In DNA, the CDR3 is TGCGCCAGCAGCCAGCCGGGAGCCCGTCTCTACAATGAGCAGTACTTC. The encoded protein is CASSQPGARLYNEQYF.

V and J are TRBV5-1 and TRBJ1-5; D perhaps matches TRBD1 (6 bases). Trimming stripped 4 bases from V and 7 bases from J, with 15 bases between. This CDR3 has 14 amino acids. CDR1 is SGHRS, CDR2 YFSETQ, per germline. The CDR3 bases are TGCGCCAGCAGCGCGGACGCAGGGGTCCAGCCCCAGCATTTT. This sequence encodes CASSADAGVQPQHF.

This clonotype was seen a few times. The chain links TRBV20-1 to TRBJ2-2; 10 bases match TRBD2. CDR3 length: 13 amino acids. Germline V gene lookup returns CDR1 DFQATT and CDR2 SNEGSKA (reference sequence). Trimming took 5 bases from V and 7 from J; bases not matched to a gene: 4. CDR3 in DNA: TGCAGTGCTCCTAGCGGGAGTCTCGGGGAGCTGTTTTTT. This sequence encodes CSAPSGSLGELFF.

This clonotype has only a few counts. The V and J genes are TRBV14 and TRBJ2-3, with D unresolved. Germline lookup yields CDR1 SGHDN and CDR2 FVKESK. CDR3 length: 14 amino acids. Trimming stripped 4 bases from V and 0 bases from J, with 8 bases between. CDR3 sequence: CASSPRISTDTQYF. Here the CDR3 DNA reads TGTGCCAGCAGCCCAAGAATCAGCACAGATACGCAGTATTTT.

The CDR3 here is CSVEEWGTGTTYEQYF. The CDR3, as DNA: TGCAGCGTTGAAGAGTGGGGGACAGGGACCACCTACGAGCAGTACTTC. The chain employs TRBV29-1 and TRBJ2-7, with 9 bases that match TRBD1. The germline CDR1 and CDR2 sequences are SQVTM and ANQGSEA. The CDR3 extends over 16 amino acids. V was clipped by 0 bases and J by 2 bases; unmatched bases: 8.

This clonotype was found a few times. This sequence joins TRBV12-3 or TRBV12-4 and TRBJ1-4; no clear D gene. V was cut by 2 bases and J by 0 bases, with 10 bases left in between. The CDR3 has 16 amino acids. CDR3 residues: CASSLSQLATNEKLFF. CDR3 in DNA: TGTGCCAGCAGTTTATCTCAGCTTGCAACTAATGAAAAACTGTTTTTT.

This clonotype was seen only a few times. The rearrangement joins TRBV24-1 to TRBJ2-3; 10 bases fit TRBD1. The CDR3 contains 15 residues. Germline V gene lookup returns CDR1 KGHDR and CDR2 SFDVKD. V lost 9 bases, J lost 4 bases, and 9 bases stayed unmatched. For the CDR3, the DNA is TGTGCCACCGCGGGGACAGGGGAAGGGGCAGATACGCAGTATTTT. Its protein product is CATAGTGEGADTQYF.

CDR3 nucleotide sequence: TGTGCCAGCTCTGTCTCCTCAGGCAATCAGCCCCAGCATTTT. It translates to CASSVSSGNQPQHF. The J gene is TRBJ1-5, the V gene TRBV18; no clear D gene. V shed 6 bases and J shed 2 bases, with 11 bases lying between them. This CDR3 is 14 amino acids long. Germline V gives CDR1 KGHSH, CDR2 LQKENI.

V gene TRBV10-3 combines with J gene TRBJ1-4; D not resolved. This CDR3 spans 14 amino acids. V lost 0 bases, J lost 5 bases, and 7 bases lay in between. CDR1 and CDR2 (germline): ENHRY, SYGVKD. CDR3 coding DNA: TGTGCCATCAGTGAGTCCGCGATGAATGAAAAACTGTTTTTT. It encodes CAISESAMNEKLFF.

This clonotype turned up a few times. J is TRBJ1-2 and V is TRBV20-1; the match to TRBD1 covers 9 bases. This CDR3 has 15 amino acids. V gave up 0 bases and J gave up 4 bases; unmatched junction bases: 6. CDR1 and CDR2 from the germline V gene are DFQATT and SNEGSKA (reference sequence). CDR3 residues: CSARDHRQGGYGYTF. As DNA, the CDR3 is TGCAGTGCTAGAGATCACCGACAGGGGGGCTATGGCTACACCTTC.